This T cell receptor beta chain was sequenced for a study of T cell responses to AZD1222 COVID-19 vaccine. The study's findings and limits: Elevations in Spike-specific TCR breadth and depth followed administration of two AZD1222 doses.

This clone was picked up one time. The antigen remains undetermined. Sequencing was performed with immunoSEQ multiplex PCR; in TCRdb, only in-frame clones are kept and a portion is missing. Among some 130,000 clones listed, 80% to 90% were seen once. This TCR derives from an adult in good health. The specimen was peripheral blood, collected on day 0 of AZD1222 vaccination.

CDR3 DNA sequence: TGTGCCAGCAGTGAACAGCCCTACTACGAGCAGTACTTC. Translated: CASSEQPYYEQYF. This chain joins TRBV6-1 and TRBJ2-7; D is unresolved. The CDR3 totals 13 residues. Trimming left V 2 bases short and J 3 bases short, with 8 bases between. CDR1 and CDR2 (germline): MNHNS, SASEGT.